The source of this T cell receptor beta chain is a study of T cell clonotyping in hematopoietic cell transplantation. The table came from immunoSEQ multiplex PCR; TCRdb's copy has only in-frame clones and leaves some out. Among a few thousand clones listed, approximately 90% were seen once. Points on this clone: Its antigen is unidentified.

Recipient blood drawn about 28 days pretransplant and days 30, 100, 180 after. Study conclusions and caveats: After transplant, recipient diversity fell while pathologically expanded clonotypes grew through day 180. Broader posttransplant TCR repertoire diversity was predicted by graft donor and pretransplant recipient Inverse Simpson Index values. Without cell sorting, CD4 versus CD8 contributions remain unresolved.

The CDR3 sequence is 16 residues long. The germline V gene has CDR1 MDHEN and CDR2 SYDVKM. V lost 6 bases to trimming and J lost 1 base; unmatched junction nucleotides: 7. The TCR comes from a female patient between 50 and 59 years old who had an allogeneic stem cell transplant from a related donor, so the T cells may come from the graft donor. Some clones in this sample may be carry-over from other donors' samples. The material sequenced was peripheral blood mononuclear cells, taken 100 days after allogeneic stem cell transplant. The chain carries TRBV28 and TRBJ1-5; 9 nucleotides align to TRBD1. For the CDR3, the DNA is TGTGCCAGCAGCCTATGGGGACAGGGCAGCAATCAGCCCCAGCATTTT. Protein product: CASSLWGQGSNQPQHF.